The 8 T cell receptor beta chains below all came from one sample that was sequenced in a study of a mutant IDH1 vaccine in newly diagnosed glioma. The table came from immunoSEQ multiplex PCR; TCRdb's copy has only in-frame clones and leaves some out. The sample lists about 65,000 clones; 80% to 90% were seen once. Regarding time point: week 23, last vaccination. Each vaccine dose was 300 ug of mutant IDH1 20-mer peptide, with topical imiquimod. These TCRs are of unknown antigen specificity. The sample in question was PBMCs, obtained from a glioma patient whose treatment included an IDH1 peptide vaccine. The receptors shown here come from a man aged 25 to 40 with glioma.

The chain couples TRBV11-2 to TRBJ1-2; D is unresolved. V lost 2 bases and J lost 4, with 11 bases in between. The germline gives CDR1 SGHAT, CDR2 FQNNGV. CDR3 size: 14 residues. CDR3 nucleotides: TGTGCCAGCAGCTTAATCCGGCAGAGCTATGGCTACACCTTC. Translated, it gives CASSLIRQSYGYTF. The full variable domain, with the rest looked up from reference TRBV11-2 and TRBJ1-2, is EAGVAQSPRYKIIEKRQSVAFWCNPISGHATLYWYQQILGQGPKLLIQFQNNGVVDDSQLPKDRFSAERLKGVDSTLKIQPAKLEDSAVYLCASSLIRQSYGYTFGSGTRLTVV.

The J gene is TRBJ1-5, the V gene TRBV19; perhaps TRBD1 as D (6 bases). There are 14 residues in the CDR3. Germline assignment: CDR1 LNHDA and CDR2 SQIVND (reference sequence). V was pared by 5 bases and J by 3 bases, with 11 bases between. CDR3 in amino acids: CASSPRDTNQPQHF. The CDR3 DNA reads TGTGCCAGTAGTCCCCGGGACACCAATCAGCCCCAGCATTTT.

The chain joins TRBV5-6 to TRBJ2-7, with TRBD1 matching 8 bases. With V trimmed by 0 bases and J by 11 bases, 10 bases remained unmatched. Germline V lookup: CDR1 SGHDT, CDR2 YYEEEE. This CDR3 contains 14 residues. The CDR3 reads CASSLGTGPLGEYF. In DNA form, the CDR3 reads TGTGCCAGCAGCTTGGGGACAGGGCCGTTGGGGGAGTACTTC.

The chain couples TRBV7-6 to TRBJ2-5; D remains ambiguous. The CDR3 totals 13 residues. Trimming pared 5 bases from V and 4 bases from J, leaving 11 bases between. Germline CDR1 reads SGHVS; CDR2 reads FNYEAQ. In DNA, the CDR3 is TGTGCCAGCAGCCGGTGGCTGGGAGAGACCCAGTACTTC. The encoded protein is CASSRWLGETQYF.

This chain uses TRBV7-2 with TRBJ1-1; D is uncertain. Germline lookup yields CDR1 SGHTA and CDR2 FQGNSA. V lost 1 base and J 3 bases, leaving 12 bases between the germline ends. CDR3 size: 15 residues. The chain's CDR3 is CASSLGGGRYTEAFF. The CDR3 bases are TGTGCCAGCAGCTTAGGCGGCGGTAGGTACACTGAAGCTTTCTTT.

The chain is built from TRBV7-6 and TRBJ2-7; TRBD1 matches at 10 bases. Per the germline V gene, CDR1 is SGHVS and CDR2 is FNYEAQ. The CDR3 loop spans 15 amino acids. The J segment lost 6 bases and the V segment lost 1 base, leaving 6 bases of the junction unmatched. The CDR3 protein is CASSLVGTGEGEQYF. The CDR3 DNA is TGTGCCAGCAGCTTAGTTGGGACAGGGGAGGGCGAGCAGTACTTC.

The CDR3 loop is CASSTEGGRYGYTF. CDR3 in DNA: TGTGCCAGCAGCACCGAGGGGGGTCGCTATGGCTACACCTTC. This chain joins TRBV6-5 and TRBJ1-2; TRBD1 is a possible D gene (6 bases). V was shortened by 6 bases and J by 4 bases, with 15 bases between the two germline ends. CDR3 length equals 14 residues. The germline CDR1 and CDR2 sequences are MNHEY and SVGAGI.

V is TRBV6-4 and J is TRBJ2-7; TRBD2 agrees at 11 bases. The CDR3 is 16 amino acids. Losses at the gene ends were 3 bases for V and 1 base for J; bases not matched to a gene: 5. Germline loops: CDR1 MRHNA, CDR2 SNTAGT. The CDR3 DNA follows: TGTGCCAGCAGTGAACTAGCGGGGGCACCTTCCTACGAGCAGTACTTC. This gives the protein CASSELAGAPSYEQYF.